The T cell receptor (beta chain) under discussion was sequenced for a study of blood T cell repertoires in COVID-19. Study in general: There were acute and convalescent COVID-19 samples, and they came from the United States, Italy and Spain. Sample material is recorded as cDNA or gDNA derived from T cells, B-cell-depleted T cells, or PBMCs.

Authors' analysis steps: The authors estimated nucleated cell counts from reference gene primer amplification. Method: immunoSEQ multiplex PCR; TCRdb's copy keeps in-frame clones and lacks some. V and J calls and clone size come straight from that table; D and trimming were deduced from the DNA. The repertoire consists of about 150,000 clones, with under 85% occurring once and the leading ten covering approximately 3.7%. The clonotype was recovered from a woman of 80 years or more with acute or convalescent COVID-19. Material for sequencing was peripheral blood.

The CDR3 DNA reads as TGTGCCCCCTACCCAACTAGCGGGGTGTACCAAGAGACCCAGTACTTC. It translates to CAPYPTSGVYQETQYF. The chain uses TRBV7-7 and TRBJ2-5; 10 positions match TRBD2. J lost 0 bases, V lost 11 bases, and 12 bases had no gene match. CDR1 and CDR2 (germline): SSHAT, FNYEAQ (reference sequence). The CDR3 contains 16 residues.